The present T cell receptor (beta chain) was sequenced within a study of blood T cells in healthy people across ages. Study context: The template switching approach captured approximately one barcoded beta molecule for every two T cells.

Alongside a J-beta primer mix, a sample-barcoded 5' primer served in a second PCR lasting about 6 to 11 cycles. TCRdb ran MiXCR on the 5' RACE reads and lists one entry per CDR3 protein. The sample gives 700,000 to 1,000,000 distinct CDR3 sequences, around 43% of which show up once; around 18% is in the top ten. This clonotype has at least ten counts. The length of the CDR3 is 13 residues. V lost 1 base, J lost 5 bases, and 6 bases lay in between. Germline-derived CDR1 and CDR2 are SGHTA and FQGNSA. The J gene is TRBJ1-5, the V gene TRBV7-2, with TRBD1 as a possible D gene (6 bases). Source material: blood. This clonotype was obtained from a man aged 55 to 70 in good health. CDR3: CASSLDRDQPQHF. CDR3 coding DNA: TGTGCCAGCAGCTTAGACAGGGATCAGCCCCAGCATTTT.